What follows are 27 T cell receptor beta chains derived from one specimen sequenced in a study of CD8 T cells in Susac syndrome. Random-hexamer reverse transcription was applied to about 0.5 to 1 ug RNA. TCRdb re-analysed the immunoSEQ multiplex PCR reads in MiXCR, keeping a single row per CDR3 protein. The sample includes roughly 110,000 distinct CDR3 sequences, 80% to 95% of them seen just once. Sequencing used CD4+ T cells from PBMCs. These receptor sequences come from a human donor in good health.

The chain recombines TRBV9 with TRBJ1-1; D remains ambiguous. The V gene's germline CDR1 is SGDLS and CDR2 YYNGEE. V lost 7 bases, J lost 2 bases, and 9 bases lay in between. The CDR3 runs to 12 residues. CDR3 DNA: TGTGCCAGCGGAAGCCTTAACACTGAAGCTTTCTTT. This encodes CASGSLNTEAFF.

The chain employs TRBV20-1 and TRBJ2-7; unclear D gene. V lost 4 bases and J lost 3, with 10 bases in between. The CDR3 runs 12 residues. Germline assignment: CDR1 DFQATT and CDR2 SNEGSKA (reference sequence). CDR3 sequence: CSATLTDYEQYF. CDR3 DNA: TGCAGTGCTACTCTCACGGACTACGAGCAGTACTTC.

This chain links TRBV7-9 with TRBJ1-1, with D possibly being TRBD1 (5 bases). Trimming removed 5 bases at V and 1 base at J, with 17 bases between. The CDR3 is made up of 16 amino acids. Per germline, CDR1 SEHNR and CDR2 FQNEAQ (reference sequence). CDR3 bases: TGTGCCAGCAGCCGGCCCGGGGCAGTCCCGAACACTGAAGCTTTCTTT. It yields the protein CASSRPGAVPNTEAFF.

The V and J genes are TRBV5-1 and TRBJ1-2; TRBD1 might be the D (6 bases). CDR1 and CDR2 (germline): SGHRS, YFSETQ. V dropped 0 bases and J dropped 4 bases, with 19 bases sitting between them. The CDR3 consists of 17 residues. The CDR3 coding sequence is TGCGCCAGCAGCTTGGAGGGGGTCGTGAGGGGCAGCTATGGCTACACCTTC. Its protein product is CASSLEGVVRGSYGYTF.

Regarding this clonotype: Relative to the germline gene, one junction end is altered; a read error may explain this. In DNA form, the CDR3 reads TGTGCCAGCACCCACGGGGGACTGTGGGTCTTC. It encodes CASTHGGLWVF. This sequence joins TRBV27 and TRBJ2-1, with a possible D match to TRBD2 (6 bases). The CDR3 length is 11 residues. Germline CDR1 reads MNHEY; CDR2 reads SMNVEV (reference sequence).

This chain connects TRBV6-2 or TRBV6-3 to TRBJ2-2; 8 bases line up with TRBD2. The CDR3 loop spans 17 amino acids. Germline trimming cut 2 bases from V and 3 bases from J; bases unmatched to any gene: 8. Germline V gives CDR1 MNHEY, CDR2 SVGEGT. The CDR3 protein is CASSYKGTRTYTGELFF. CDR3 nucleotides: TGTGCCAGCAGTTACAAGGGGACTAGAACGTACACCGGGGAGCTGTTTTTT.

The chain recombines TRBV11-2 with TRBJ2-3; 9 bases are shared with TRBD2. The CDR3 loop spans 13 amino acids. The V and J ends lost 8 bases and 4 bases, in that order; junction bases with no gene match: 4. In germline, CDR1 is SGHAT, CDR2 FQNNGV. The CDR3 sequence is CASAGGRADTQYF. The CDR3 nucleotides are TGTGCCAGCGCGGGAGGGCGGGCAGATACGCAGTATTTT.

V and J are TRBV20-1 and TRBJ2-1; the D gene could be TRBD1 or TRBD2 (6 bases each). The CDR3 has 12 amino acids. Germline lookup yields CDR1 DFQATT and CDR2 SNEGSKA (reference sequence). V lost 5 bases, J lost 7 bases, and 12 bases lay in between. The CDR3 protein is CSAGRTANEQFF. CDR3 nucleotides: TGCAGTGCTGGGAGGACAGCGAATGAGCAGTTCTTC.

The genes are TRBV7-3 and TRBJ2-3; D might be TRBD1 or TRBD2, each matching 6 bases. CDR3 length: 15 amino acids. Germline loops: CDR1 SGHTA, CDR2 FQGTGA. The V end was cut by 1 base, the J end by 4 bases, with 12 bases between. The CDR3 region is CASSLRGARADTQYF. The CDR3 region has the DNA TGTGCCAGCAGCTTAAGGGGGGCTCGGGCAGATACGCAGTATTTT.

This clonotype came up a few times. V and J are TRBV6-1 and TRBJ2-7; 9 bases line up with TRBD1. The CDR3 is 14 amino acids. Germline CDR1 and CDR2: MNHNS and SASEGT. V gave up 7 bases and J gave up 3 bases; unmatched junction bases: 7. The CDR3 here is CASTEGQGLYEQYF. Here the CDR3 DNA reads TGTGCCAGCACCGAAGGACAGGGGCTCTACGAGCAGTACTTC.

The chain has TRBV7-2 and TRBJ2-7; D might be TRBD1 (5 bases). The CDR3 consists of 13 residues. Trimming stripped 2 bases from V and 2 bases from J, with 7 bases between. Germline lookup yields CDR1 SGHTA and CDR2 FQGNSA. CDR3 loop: CASSLRQPYEQYF. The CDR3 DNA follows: TGTGCCAGCAGCTTACGACAGCCCTACGAGCAGTACTTC.

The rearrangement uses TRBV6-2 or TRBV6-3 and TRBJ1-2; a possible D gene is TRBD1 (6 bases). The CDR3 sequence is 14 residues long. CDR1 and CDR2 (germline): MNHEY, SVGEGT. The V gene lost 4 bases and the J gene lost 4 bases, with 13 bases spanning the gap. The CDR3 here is CASSLTGIGYGYTF. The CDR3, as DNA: TGTGCCAGCAGTTTGACAGGTATCGGCTATGGCTACACCTTC.

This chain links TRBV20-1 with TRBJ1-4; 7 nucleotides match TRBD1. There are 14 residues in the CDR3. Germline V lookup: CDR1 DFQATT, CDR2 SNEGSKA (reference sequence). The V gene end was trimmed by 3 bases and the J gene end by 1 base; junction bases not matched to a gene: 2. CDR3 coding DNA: TGCAGTGCTAGGCACAGGGGAACTAATGAAAAACTGTTTTTT. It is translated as CSARHRGTNEKLFF.

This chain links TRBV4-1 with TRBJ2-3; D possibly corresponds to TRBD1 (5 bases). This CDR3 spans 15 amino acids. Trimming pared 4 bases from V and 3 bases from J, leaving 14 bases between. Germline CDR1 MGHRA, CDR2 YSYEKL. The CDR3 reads CASSLGHAPTDTQYF. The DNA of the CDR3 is TGCGCCAGCAGCCTCGGACATGCCCCGACAGATACGCAGTATTTT.

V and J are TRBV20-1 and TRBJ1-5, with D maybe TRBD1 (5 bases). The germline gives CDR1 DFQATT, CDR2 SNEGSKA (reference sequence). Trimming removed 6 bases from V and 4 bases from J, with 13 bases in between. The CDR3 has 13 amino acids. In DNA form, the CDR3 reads TGCAGTGCCCCTCGGGGACCTAATCAGCCCCAGCATTTT. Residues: CSAPRGPNQPQHF.

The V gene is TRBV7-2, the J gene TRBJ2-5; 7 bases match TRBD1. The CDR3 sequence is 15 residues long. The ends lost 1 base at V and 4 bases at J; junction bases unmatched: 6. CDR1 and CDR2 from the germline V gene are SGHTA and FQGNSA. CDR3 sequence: CASSLESGGGETQYF. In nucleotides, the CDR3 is TGTGCCAGCAGCTTAGAGTCAGGGGGTGGAGAGACCCAGTACTTC.

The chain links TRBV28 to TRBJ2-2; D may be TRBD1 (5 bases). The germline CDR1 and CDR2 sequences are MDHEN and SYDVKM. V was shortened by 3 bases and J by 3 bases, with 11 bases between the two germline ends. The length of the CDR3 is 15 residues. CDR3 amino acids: CASSFSLGDTGELFF. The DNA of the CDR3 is TGTGCCAGCAGTTTCTCGCTAGGGGACACCGGGGAGCTGTTTTTT. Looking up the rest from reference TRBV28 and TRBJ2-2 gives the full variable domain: DVKVTQSSRYLVKRTGEKVFLECVQDMDHENMFWYRQDPGLGLRLIYFSYDVKMKEKGDIPEGYSVSREKKERFSLILESASTNQTSMYLCASSFSLGDTGELFFGEGSRLTVL.

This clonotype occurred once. In DNA, the CDR3 is TGTGCCAGCAGCTCGGACAGTATCCTCGGCGAGCAGTACTTC. Its protein product is CASSSDSILGEQYF. This rearrangement joins TRBV7-9 to TRBJ2-7, with D maybe TRBD1 (6 bases). V lost 4 bases, J lost 6 bases, and 16 bases lay in between. The CDR3 totals 14 residues. Germline V CDR1 and CDR2: SEHNR, FQNEAQ (reference sequence).

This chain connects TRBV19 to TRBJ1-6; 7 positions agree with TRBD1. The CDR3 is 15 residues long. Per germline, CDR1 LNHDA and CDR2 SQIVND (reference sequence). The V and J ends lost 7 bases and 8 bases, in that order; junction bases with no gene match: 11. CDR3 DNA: TGTGCCAGTACCCTGACAGGGCCGCGTTATTCACCCCTCCACTTT. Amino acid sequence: CASTLTGPRYSPLHF.

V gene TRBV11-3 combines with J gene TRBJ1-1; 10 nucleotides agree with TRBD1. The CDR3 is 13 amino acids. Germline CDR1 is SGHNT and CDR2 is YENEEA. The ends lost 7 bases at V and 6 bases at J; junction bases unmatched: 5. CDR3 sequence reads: CASKDRGDSEAFF. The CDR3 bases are TGTGCCAGCAAGGACAGGGGGGACTCTGAAGCTTTCTTT. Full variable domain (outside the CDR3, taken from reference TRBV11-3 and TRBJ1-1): EAGVVQSPRYKIIEKKQPVAFWCNPISGHNTLYWYLQNLGQGPELLIRYENEEAVDDSQLPKDRFSAERLKGVDSTLKIQPAELGDSAVYLCASKDRGDSEAFFGQGTRLTVV.

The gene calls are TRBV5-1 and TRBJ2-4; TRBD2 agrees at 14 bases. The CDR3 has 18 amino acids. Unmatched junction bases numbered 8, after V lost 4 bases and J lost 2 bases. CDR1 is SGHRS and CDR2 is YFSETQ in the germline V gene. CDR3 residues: CASSGTTSGGASKNIQYF. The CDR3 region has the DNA TGCGCCAGCAGCGGAACGACTAGCGGGGGGGCCTCCAAAAACATTCAGTACTTC.

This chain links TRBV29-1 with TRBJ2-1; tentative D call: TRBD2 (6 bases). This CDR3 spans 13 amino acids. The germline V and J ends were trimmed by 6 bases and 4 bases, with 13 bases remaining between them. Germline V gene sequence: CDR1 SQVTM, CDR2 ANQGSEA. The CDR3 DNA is TGCAGCGTAGCGCGGGACCTATACAATGAGCAGTTCTTC. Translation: CSVARDLYNEQFF.

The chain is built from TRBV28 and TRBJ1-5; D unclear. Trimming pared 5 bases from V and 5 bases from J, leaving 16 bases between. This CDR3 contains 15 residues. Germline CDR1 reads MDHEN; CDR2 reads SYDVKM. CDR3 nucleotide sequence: TGTGCCAGCAGTAAGGTCCCGGGAACCTATCAGCCCCAGCATTTT. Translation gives CASSKVPGTYQPQHF.

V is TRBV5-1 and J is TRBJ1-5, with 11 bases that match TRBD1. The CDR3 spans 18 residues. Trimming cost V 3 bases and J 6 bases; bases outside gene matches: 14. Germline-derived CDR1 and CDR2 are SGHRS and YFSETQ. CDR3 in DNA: TGCGCCAGCAGCTGGGGCAGTCCGGGACAGGGGGTCTCTCAGCCCCAGCATTTT. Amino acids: CASSWGSPGQGVSQPQHF.

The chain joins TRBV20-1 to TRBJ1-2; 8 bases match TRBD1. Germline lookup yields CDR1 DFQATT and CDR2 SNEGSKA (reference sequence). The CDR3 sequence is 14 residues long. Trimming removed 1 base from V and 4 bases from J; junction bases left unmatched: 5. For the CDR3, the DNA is TGCAGTGCTAGAGGCAGGGGGCGGCCCTATGGCTACACCTTC. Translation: CSARGRGRPYGYTF.

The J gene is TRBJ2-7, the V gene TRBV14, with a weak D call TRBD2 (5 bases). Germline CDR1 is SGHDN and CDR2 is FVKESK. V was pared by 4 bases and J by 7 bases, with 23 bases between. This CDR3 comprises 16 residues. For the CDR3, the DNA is TGTGCCAGCAGCCTTTTCAGGACTCGAACCTCCGGGGAGCAGTACTTC. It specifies CASSLFRTRTSGEQYF.

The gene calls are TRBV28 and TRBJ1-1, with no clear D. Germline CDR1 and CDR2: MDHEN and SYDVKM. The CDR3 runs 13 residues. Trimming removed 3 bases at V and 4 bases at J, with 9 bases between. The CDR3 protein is CASSFPPSTEAFF. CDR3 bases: TGTGCCAGCAGTTTTCCCCCCAGCACTGAAGCTTTCTTT.